Below, 12 T cell receptor beta chains from the same sample are listed, as sequenced in a study of beta chain features in type 1 diabetes. The study reverse transcribed the entire isolated RNA, so it sequenced expressed TCRB transcripts. Measured with immunoSEQ multiplex PCR; TCRdb has only the in-frame clones, and not every one. The data hold around 300,000 clones, with 8% observed a single time. Sequencing input: central memory CD4+ T cells from blood. The origin of the receptors is a woman aged 18-30 years in good health.

This clone was observed a handful of times. V usage is TRBV27 and J usage is TRBJ2-7; 8 bases match TRBD1. V lost 9 bases and J lost 5; bases outside the gene matches: 24. There are 18 residues in the CDR3. The germline gives CDR1 MNHEY, CDR2 SMNVEV (reference sequence). The CDR3 region is CASTYGGADRDGGDEQYF. Here the CDR3 DNA reads TGTGCCAGTACGTACGGAGGCGCGGACAGGGATGGGGGCGACGAGCAGTACTTC.

This clone appeared a few times. The gene calls are TRBV6-5 and TRBJ2-5; TRBD1 is a possible D gene (6 bases). The germline V and J ends were trimmed by 7 bases and 2 bases, with 11 bases remaining between them. CDR3 size: 13 residues. Germline values: CDR1 MNHEY, CDR2 SVGAGI. The CDR3 is CASNEQGQETQYF. CDR3 DNA sequence: TGTGCCAGCAATGAACAGGGTCAAGAGACCCAGTACTTC.

This clone appeared many times. This chain connects TRBV29-1 to TRBJ2-1; possible D gene TRBD1, 5 bases. Germline V gene sequence: CDR1 SQVTM, CDR2 ANQGSEA. The CDR3 totals 11 residues. The V gene lost 7 bases and the J gene lost 5 bases, with 9 bases spanning the gap. CDR3 sequence reads: CSGRVNNEQFF. DNA of the CDR3: TGCAGCGGCAGGGTTAACAATGAGCAGTTCTTC.

This sequence joins TRBV4-3 and TRBJ2-4; unclear D gene. CDR3 size: 11 residues. The germline V gene encodes CDR1 LGHNA and CDR2 YSLEER. Trimming left V 3 bases short and J 7 bases short, with 4 bases between. The CDR3 is CASSQGNIQYF. Written as DNA, the CDR3 is TGCGCCAGCAGCCAGGGGAACATTCAGTACTTC.

There are a few counts of this clone. V usage is TRBV30 and J usage is TRBJ2-1; D is uncertain. With 1 base removed from V and 6 bases from J, the gap between germline ends came to 10 bases. The CDR3 is 13 residues long. CDR1 and CDR2 (germline): GTSNPN, SVGIG (reference sequence). The CDR3: CAWSGSRFNEQFF. The CDR3 nucleotides are TGTGCCTGGAGTGGGTCGCGCTTCAATGAGCAGTTCTTC.

This clone was found a few times. The V call is TRBV30, the J call TRBJ1-6, with D possibly TRBD1 on 5 matching bases. There are 14 residues in the CDR3. V lost 0 bases to trimming and J lost 9 bases, with 12 bases between them. CDR1 is GTSNPN, CDR2 SVGIG, per germline (reference sequence). The chain's CDR3 is CAWSVRGTTSPLHF. In DNA, the CDR3 is TGTGCCTGGAGTGTACGAGGGACCACTTCACCCCTCCACTTT.

This chain connects TRBV25-1 to TRBJ2-7; 7 bases match TRBD1. Germline lookup yields CDR1 MGHDK and CDR2 SYGVNS. The CDR3 spans 13 residues. V lost 3 bases to trimming and J lost 2 bases; unmatched junction nucleotides: 1. This CDR3 is CASSDRGTYEQYF. CDR3 DNA: TGTGCCAGCAGTGACAGGGGGACCTACGAGCAGTACTTC.

This clone was observed at least ten times. This rearrangement joins TRBV15 to TRBJ2-5; D gene uncertain. The germline V and J ends were trimmed by 0 bases and 7 bases, with 12 bases remaining between them. The CDR3 runs to 14 residues. CDR1 and CDR2 from the germline V gene are LNHNV and YYDKDF (reference sequence). CDR3 in amino acids: CATSREKGPWTQYF. The CDR3 region has the DNA TGTGCCACCAGCAGAGAGAAGGGCCCATGGACCCAGTACTTC.

Regarding this clone: This sample includes further DNA sequences coding for the same CDR3. The chain employs TRBV27 and TRBJ1-5; unclear D gene. V lost 2 bases and J 7 bases, leaving 9 bases between the germline ends. The CDR3 has 13 amino acids. Germline-derived CDR1 and CDR2 are MNHEY and SMNVEV (reference sequence). DNA of the CDR3: TGTGCCAGCAGTTTAGTAGGAGGCCAGCCCCAGCATTTT. Translating it yields CASSLVGGQPQHF.

The CDR3 is CASSLDLGVYEQYF. The CDR3 bases are TGTGCCAGCAGCTTAGATCTGGGGGTCTACGAGCAGTACTTC. V and J are TRBV7-2 and TRBJ2-7; D tentatively reads TRBD1 or TRBD2 (5 bases each). The germline CDR1 and CDR2 sequences are SGHTA and FQGNSA. V was trimmed by 1 base and J by 3 bases, leaving 10 bases between them. The CDR3 is 14 amino acids.

This clone showed up just a few times. The chain carries TRBV18 and TRBJ2-7, with D possibly being TRBD2 (6 bases). The CDR3 sequence is 15 residues long. Trimming removed 6 bases from V and 2 bases from J, with 17 bases in between. Germline CDR1 KGHSH, CDR2 LQKENI. The CDR3 spells CASSTSGSSAYEQYF. The CDR3 DNA follows: TGTGCCAGCTCCACCTCCGGGTCTAGCGCCTACGAGCAGTACTTC.

Many counts were recorded for this clone. The CDR3 sequence is CASSEGLAAQETQYF. The CDR3, as DNA: TGTGCCAGCAGCGAGGGACTAGCGGCACAAGAGACCCAGTACTTC. The V and J genes are TRBV5-4 and TRBJ2-5; 11 positions agree with TRBD2. CDR3 length: 15 amino acids. Trimming removed 4 bases from V and 2 bases from J; junction bases left unmatched: 4. Germline CDR1 reads SGHNT; CDR2 reads YYREEE (reference sequence).